This T cell receptor beta chain was identified in a study of blood T cell repertoires in COVID-19. Per the germline V gene, CDR1 is LGHNA and CDR2 is YSLEER. The CDR3 extends over 18 amino acids. V lost 2 bases to trimming and J lost 7 bases, with 21 bases between them. Clones were read by immunoSEQ multiplex PCR, and TCRdb kept only the in-frame ones, dropping some. The data contain nearly 200,000 clones, around nine tenths of them seen just once; the ten biggest clones take up 5% to 8%. Sequenced sample: peripheral blood. V usage is TRBV4-3 and J usage is TRBJ1-6; no clear D gene. This sequence originates from a woman aged 40 to 50 who had recovered from COVID-19. Here the CDR3 DNA reads TGCGCCAGCAGCCAATACACGTTCGGAGACTTCGTCAATTCACCCCTCCACTTT. Its protein is CASSQYTFGDFVNSPLHF.